The text below deals with one T cell receptor (beta chain). What it binds is unknown. TCRdb analysed the reads with MiXCR anew, one entry per CDR3 protein. The table records about 110,000 distinct CDR3 sequences, about 30% of them present only once. This sample is drawn from a study of T cell repertoires in cytomegalovirus infection. Study information: Both recently identified HLA-C-restricted and well-studied HLA-B-restricted CMV epitopes were used in the study.

The CDR3 consists of 17 residues. CDR1 and CDR2 (germline): SGHVS, FNYEAQ. V lost 5 bases to trimming and J lost 0 bases, with 20 bases between them. The rearrangement uses TRBV7-6 and TRBJ2-7; D tentatively reads TRBD1 or TRBD2 (5 bases each). This clonotype originated in a human donor in good health (CMV status not recorded). Some clones in this sample may be carry-over from other donors' samples. Sequencing used CD8+ T cells from cultured PBMCs, obtained from culture after CMV antigen stimulation. CDR3 sequence (DNA): TGTGCCAGCAGCCCTCATTCGAGCGGTGGGACCTCCTACGAGCAGTACTTC. Translating gives CASSPHSSGGTSYEQYF.